This T cell receptor (beta chain) emerged from a study of shared clonotypes between healthy human individuals (TCRdb year 2020). Regarding the complete study: A few men and two women, aged 18 to 49 years, made up the cohort. Per donor, three plates each were used for CD4 naive and CD4 memory, two for CD8 naive, and one for CD8 memory. To estimate repertoire size and how much clonotypes are shared between individuals, the study performed deep sequencing of blood TCR repertoires from roughly five healthy adults. To increase sequencing depth and limit assay-specific biases, TCR repertoire library preparation and sequencing were carried out by different laboratories using diverse techniques. Leukapheresis yielded between about 0.85 and 10 billion PBMCs per donor.

TCR CDR3 regions were amplified from genomic DNA by multiplex PCR using the deep immunoSEQ assay. Genomic DNA extracted from each cell subset was distributed evenly over all wells of several immunoSEQ 96-well plates, and each plate served as one replicate. For sorted subsets, roughly 0.2 ug genomic DNA, equal to some 28,000 T cell genomes, was loaded into each replicate PCR. Purified libraries were measured with a Qubit 3.0 fluorometer, size-checked on a Bioanalyzer 2100, and measured again with the KAPA Library Quantification kit. Every immunoSEQ 96-well plate was sequenced on a separate single-read 150-cycle Illumina NextSeq 550 flow cell. Per the source publication's procedure: Because the immunoSEQ output included only junctional sequences and no quality scores, the filtering could not be the same as the filtering used for full-length reads. Sequences were annotated with PyIR, a Python wrapper for IgBLAST v1.9, and V/J genes and CDR3 were assigned using IMGT germline references. Reads were filtered out if the reads had weak V/J assignments (E-value above 1e-6), no CDR3, stop codons, out-of-frame junctions, or ambiguous translated residues. V3J clonotypes were defined as sequences sharing the same inferred V gene, J gene, and CDR3 amino acid sequence. To compute the percentage overlap between repertoires, the number of shared unique clonotypes was divided by the size of the smaller repertoire. RTK rarefaction, the Chao1 estimator, and Recon v2.1 estimates of unobserved clonotypes were used to assess repertoire richness. Generation probabilities for all TCRbeta clonotypes obtained by the gDNA method from a handful of donors were computed using OLGA. TCRdb's version of the immuneACCESS table is confined to in-frame rearrangements and falls short of the full clone set. An unresolved V gene accounts for under half of the shortfall where checked; the remainder is of unknown origin. The V and J calls and clone size were taken over from that table, and D and trimming were inferred from the DNA. The table for this sample lists under 80,000 clones; around 57% of them were counted only once. The ten largest make up under 65% of the sample.

The study at large found these results: Estimated clonotype richness was generally larger for naive than for memory subsets. Because the study included a small number of donors, the genetic and exposure-history diversity represented was limited. Sharing across a few donors was observed for roughly 5% of naive CD4, over 3% of naive CD8, 2% to 2.5% of memory CD4, and around 0.42% of memory CD8 clonotypes. Sampling was restricted to blood, and TCR repertoires in tissues likely differ from the TCR repertoires found in blood. Rarefaction of sorted-subset datasets indicated incomplete sequencing despite the large sequencing depth. Compared with non-shared clonotypes, clonotypes shared by all four sorted-subset donors had higher generation probabilities. Pairwise subsampling indicated that sequencing depth was expected to affect the degree of clonotype sharing among donors.

As encoded in the germline V gene, CDR1 is SGHDT while CDR2 is YYEEEE. V sheds 1 base and J sheds 0 bases, leaving 10 bases between their ends. There are 16 amino acids in the CDR3, from cysteine to phenylalanine inclusive. Only the CDR3 part of the read is kept: 48 bases, read in frame from the first base. Of note for this clone: This clone's antigen is unknown. The record has no base qualities; no much larger clone is one base away.

The donors were healthy, HIV-negative adults who had no recently reported acute infections or vaccinations. Every donor was a Caucasian adult living in Nashville, Tennessee, USA. CD8 memory samples consisted of magnetically selected CD45RO+ cells combined with CCR7-negative CD45RA+ effector memory (TemRA) cells. Blood was collected by leukapheresis, and PBMCs were isolated by Ficoll-Histopaque density gradient centrifugation and then cryopreserved in liquid nitrogen vapor phase. Analytical flow cytometry was used to check the purity and quantity of every magnetically sorted T cell population. Genomic DNA was isolated from each sorted fraction and quantified by UV absorbance on a Nanodrop 2000c.

The TCR sequence derives from a man aged 25 to 40 in good health. The V gene is TRBV5-6 and the J gene is TRBJ2-2; confidence is insufficient to name the D gene. The source material was memory CD8+ T cells sorted from blood. The cell subset or site label for this specimen denotes: CD45RO+ cells pooled with CCR7-negative TemRA cells. The sequence in DNA is TGTGCCAGCAGCTTGTATATGGGGTCGAACACCGGGGAGCTGTTTTTT. Translation gives CASSLYMGSNTGELFF.